The 7 T cell receptor beta chains below come from one sample, sequenced in a study of cytomegalovirus exposure and HLA in healthy donors (dated by TCRdb to 2017 to 2019). Library method: the immunoSEQ multiplex PCR assay. For the multiplex PCR, a mixture combining 60 forward primers for TCR Vbeta segments and 13 reverse primers for TCR Jbeta segments was used. TCRdb re-hosts the immuneACCESS table, in-frame sequences only. Its copies lack some clones; in the studies checked, an unresolved V gene accounts for under half of them, and the cause for the rest is not known. In this sample the table shows over 95,000 clones, around 73% of which occur a single time. Less than 5.5% of the sample is taken by the ten largest. Material for sequencing was PBMCs. The receptors shown here come from a woman in her 30s in good health and CMV-seropositive.

The chain joins TRBV12-5 to TRBJ2-2; 7 positions match TRBD2. This CDR3 is built from 16 residues. V was pared by 2 bases and J by 1 base, with 4 bases of the junction left unmatched. Germline loops: CDR1 LGHNT, CDR2 FRNRAP. CDR3 coding DNA: TGTGCTAGTGGTTTGAGCGGGGCCCGGAACACCGGGGAGCTGTTTTTT. Its protein product is CASGLSGARNTGELFF.

The rearrangement uses TRBV11-2 and TRBJ2-7, with D tentatively TRBD2 (6 bases). The CDR3 has 14 amino acids. V was trimmed by 7 bases and J by 0 bases, leaving 13 bases between them. Germline loops: CDR1 SGHAT, CDR2 FQNNGV. This CDR3 is CASIVEGLSYEQYF. As DNA, the CDR3 is TGTGCCAGCATCGTTGAGGGACTCTCCTACGAGCAGTACTTC.

The V gene is TRBV27, the J gene TRBJ2-1, with a possible D match to TRBD2 (5 bases). The CDR3 spans 11 residues. V lost 11 bases to trimming and J lost 7 bases, with 12 bases between them. Germline V gene lookup returns CDR1 MNHEY and CDR2 SMNVEV (reference sequence). This CDR3 reads CACRGMNEQFF. CDR3 coding DNA: TGTGCCTGTCGAGGGATGAATGAGCAGTTCTTC.

This chain links TRBV5-1 with TRBJ2-1; the D gene is possibly TRBD1 (5 bases). Trimming removed 3 bases at V and 11 bases at J, with 9 bases between. CDR3 length: 11 residues. Germline V lookup: CDR1 SGHRS, CDR2 YFSETQ. CDR3 loop: CASSWGSQQFF. Here the CDR3 DNA reads TGCGCCAGCAGCTGGGGCTCCCAGCAGTTCTTC.

V and J are TRBV2 and TRBJ2-3, with 8 bases identical to TRBD1. CDR3 length equals 15 residues. The ends lost 7 bases at V and 9 bases at J; junction bases unmatched: 15. CDR1 is SNHLY and CDR2 is FYNNEI in the germline V gene. The CDR3 here is CASMVDRGSRVTQYF. The CDR3 coding sequence is TGTGCCAGCATGGTAGACAGGGGTTCTCGAGTGACGCAGTATTTT. The entire variable domain, with the rest obtained from reference TRBV2 and TRBJ2-3, is as follows: EPEVTQTPSHQVTQMGQEVILRCVPISNHLYFYWYRQILGQKVEFLVSFYNNEISEKSEIFDDQFSVERPDGSNFTLKIRSTKLEDSAMYFCASMVDRGSRVTQYFGPGTRLTVL.

The chain couples TRBV6-6 to TRBJ2-3; 7 bases are a match to TRBD1. The J segment lost 4 bases and the V segment lost 7 bases, leaving 8 bases of the junction unmatched. The CDR3 is 14 amino acids. Germline V gene lookup returns CDR1 MNHNY and CDR2 SVGAGI (reference sequence). The CDR3 spells CASTPGQSSDTQYF. Written as DNA, the CDR3 is TGTGCCAGCACCCCGGGACAGAGTTCAGATACGCAGTATTTT.

The chain carries TRBV9 and TRBJ1-2, with 8 bases fitting TRBD1. Germline V gives CDR1 SGDLS, CDR2 YYNGEE. The CDR3 loop spans 15 amino acids. J lost 4 bases, V lost 3 bases, and 8 bases had no gene match. The CDR3 region is CASSAIGTGSYGYTF. CDR3 DNA: TGTGCCAGCAGCGCAATTGGGACAGGATCCTATGGCTACACCTTC.